This T cell receptor beta chain was documented in a study of T cells in Graves' hyperthyroidism and ophthalmopathy. The study, taken as a whole, reports: Most thyroid clonotypes with frequency above 0.001 were detected in blood.

TCR beta CDR3 sequences were amplified from RNA transcripts. The TCR CDR3 was amplified in a first-round RT-PCR using the HTBI primer set. TCRdb ran MiXCR on the multiplex PCR reads and lists one entry per CDR3 protein. The sample has around 390,000 distinct CDR3 sequences, around 15% seen once. This clonotype was recorded a few times. Antigen specificity is unknown. The CDR3 sequence is 17 residues long. Germline CDR1 and CDR2: SGHNT and YYREEE (reference sequence). The ends lost 4 bases at V and 5 bases at J; junction bases unmatched: 9. V and J are TRBV5-4 and TRBJ2-1, with 13 bases lining up with TRBD2. Material: blood. This receptor was identified in a woman aged 30 to 39 with Graves' ophthalmopathy. CDR3 DNA sequence: TGTGCCAGCAGCGATCCGGGACTAGCGGGGAGAAACAATGAGCAGTTCTTC. Translated, it gives CASSDPGLAGRNNEQFF.